These T cell receptor beta chains were read from a single sample in a study of cytomegalovirus exposure and HLA in healthy donors. Profiling relied on immunoSEQ multiplex PCR, and the TCRdb table lists in-frame clones only, not all of them. The repertoire holds 120,000 or so clones, with roughly 90% as singletons. Sequenced: PBMCs. The receptors come from a woman aged 18-30 years in good health and CMV-seronegative. The CDR3 runs from the conserved cysteine through the conserved F or W. D genes are given only for firm matches. Not all rows give a size; the values are once, few, many and, for expanded clones, a class.

d_call clone_size j_call v_call cdr3_nt cdr3_aa
. . TRBJ1-2 TRBV5-1 TGCGCCAGCAGCCCCACCCCAGGGATCTATGGCTACACCTTC CASSPTPGIYGYTF
. . TRBJ1-1 TRBV5-1 TGCGCCAGCAGCCGCCCGGGCACTGAAGCTTTCTTT CASSRPGTEAFF
TRBD2 . TRBJ2-1 TRBV5-6 TGTGCCAGCAGCTTGCTGGGACTAGCGGGAGGGTACAATGAGCAGTTCTTC CASSLLGLAGGYNEQFF
TRBD2 . TRBJ2-6 TRBV4-1 TGCGCCAGCAGCCAAGAGTTGGGTCGGACTAGCGGTAGGAAGGCCAACGTCCTGACTTTC CASSQELGRTSGRKANVLTF
. . TRBJ2-4 TRBV15 TGTGCCACCAGCCCGTTAAGGAGGGAAGCCAAAAACATTCAGTACTTC CATSPLRREAKNIQYF
TRBD1 . TRBJ1-2 TRBV2 TGTGCCAGCCAGGGACAGGGGGAATTTGGCTACACCTTC CASQGQGEFGYTF
. . TRBJ2-1 TRBV21-1 TGTGCCAGCAGCAAGGGGACTCGGGGAAGCTCCTACAATGAGCAGTTCTTC CASSKGTRGSSYNEQFF
. . TRBJ1-1 TRBV6-1 TGTGCCAGCACGGGGGGTAGCACTGAAGCTTTCTTT CASTGGSTEAFF
TRBD2 . TRBJ2-7 TRBV7-2 TGTGCCAGCAGCTTCTGGGATTCTAGCGGCTACGAGCAGTACTTC CASSFWDSSGYEQYF
TRBD1 . TRBJ2-7 TRBV7-7 TGTGCTAGCACCCCGGGTAGGGGGCACGAGCAGTACTTC CASTPGRGHEQYF
. . TRBJ2-7 TRBV11-1 TGTGCCAGCAGCAGAACGAGGAGGGCCGACGAGCAGTACTTC CASSRTRRADEQYF
. . TRBJ2-7 TRBV2 TGTGCCAGCACCGGGGGGCTCTACGAGCAGTACTTC CASTGGLYEQYF
. . TRBJ2-6 TRBV7-6 TGTGCCAGCAGCCTTAGAGCTTCCTCTGGGGCCAACGTCCTGACTTTC CASSLRASSGANVLTF
TRBD1 . TRBJ1-4 TRBV7-6 TGTGCCAGCAGCGCCGGACAGGGGCGAACAACTAATGAAAAACTGTTTTTT CASSAGQGRTTNEKLFF
TRBD1 few TRBJ1-6 TRBV6-6 TGTGCCAGCAGTGACAGGGGGCAAGATTCACCCCTCCACTTT CASSDRGQDSPLHF
TRBD2 . TRBJ2-1 TRBV4-3 TGCGCCAGCAGCCAACCGCCTTGGACTAGCGGGGACAATGAGCAGTTCTTC CASSQPPWTSGDNEQFF
TRBD2 . TRBJ2-7 TRBV4-3 TGCGCCAGCAGCCAAGACCTGGGACTAGCGGGTATTTACTCCTACGAGCAGTACTTC CASSQDLGLAGIYSYEQYF
. . TRBJ1-1 TRBV5-1 TGCGCCAGCAGCCGGGACAATCGGAACACTGAAGCTTTCTTT CASSRDNRNTEAFF
TRBD1 . TRBJ1-2 TRBV28 TGTGCCAGCACCGACAGGGCCTATGGGGGCTACACCTTC CASTDRAYGGYTF
. . TRBJ2-7 TRBV7-8 TGTGCCAGCAGCTCCCCGGGGGTACCCCCCTACGAGCAGTACTTC CASSSPGVPPYEQYF
TRBD1 . TRBJ2-1 TRBV6-6 TGTGCCAGCAGGACCGGGACAGGGAATGAGCAGTTCTTC CASRTGTGNEQFF
. . TRBJ2-3 TRBV7-8 TGTGCCAGCAGCTTAGGACAGCGCCTGGGTACAGATACGCAGTATTTT CASSLGQRLGTDTQYF
. . TRBJ2-2 TRBV7-3 TGTGCCAGCAGCTCCCTCACCGGGGAGCTGTTTTTT CASSSLTGELFF
TRBD2 . TRBJ2-3 TRBV4-2 TGTGCCAGCAGCCAAGTCGGCGGGGGGGCCACAGATACGCAGTATTTT CASSQVGGGATDTQYF
. . TRBJ2-7 TRBV7-6 TGTGCCAGCAGCCCTACCGATACAGGGTTAGGAGAGCAGTACTTC CASSPTDTGLGEQYF
TRBD1 . TRBJ1-6 TRBV28 TGTGCCAGCACAAGGACAGGGGCCCTAACGAATTCACCCCTCCACTTT CASTRTGALTNSPLHF
TRBD1 . TRBJ2-1 TRBV28 TGTGCCATCCTCCCCCCGGGACAGGCTAACAATGAGCAGTTCTTC CAILPPGQANNEQFF
TRBD2 . TRBJ2-2 TRBV2 TGTGCCAGCAGTGAACAGGGACTAGCGAACACCGGGGAGCTGTTTTTT CASSEQGLANTGELFF
TRBD1 . TRBJ2-7 TRBV2 TGTGCCAGCAGTGTAGGACAGGGGATCTACGAGCAGTACTTC CASSVGQGIYEQYF
. . TRBJ2-2 TRBV6-1 TGTGCCAGCAGAACCGGGACAACGAACACCGGGGAGCTGTTTTTT CASRTGTTNTGELFF
. . TRBJ2-6 TRBV14 TGTGCCAGCAGAATGACAGGCCCCGGGGCCAACGTCCTGACTTTC CASRMTGPGANVLTF